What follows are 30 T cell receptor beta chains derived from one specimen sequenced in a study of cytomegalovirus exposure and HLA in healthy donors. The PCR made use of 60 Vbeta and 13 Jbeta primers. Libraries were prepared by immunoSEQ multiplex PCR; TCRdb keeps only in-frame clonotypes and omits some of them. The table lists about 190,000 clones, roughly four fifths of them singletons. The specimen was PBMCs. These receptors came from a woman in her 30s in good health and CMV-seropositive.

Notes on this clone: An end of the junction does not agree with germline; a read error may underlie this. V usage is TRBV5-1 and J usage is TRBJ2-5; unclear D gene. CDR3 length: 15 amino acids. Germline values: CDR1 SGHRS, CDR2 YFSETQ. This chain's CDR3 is CAGSLRSVTQETQYF. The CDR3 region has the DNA TGCGCCGGCAGCTTAAGGTCTGTGACACAAGAGACCCAGTACTTC.

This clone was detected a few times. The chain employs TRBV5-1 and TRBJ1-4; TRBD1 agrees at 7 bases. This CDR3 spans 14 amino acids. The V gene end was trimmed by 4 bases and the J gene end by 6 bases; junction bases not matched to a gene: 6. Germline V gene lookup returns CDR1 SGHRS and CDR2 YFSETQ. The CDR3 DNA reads TGCGCCAGCAGCCTGGGCACAGGGGATGAAAAACTGTTTTTT. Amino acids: CASSLGTGDEKLFF.

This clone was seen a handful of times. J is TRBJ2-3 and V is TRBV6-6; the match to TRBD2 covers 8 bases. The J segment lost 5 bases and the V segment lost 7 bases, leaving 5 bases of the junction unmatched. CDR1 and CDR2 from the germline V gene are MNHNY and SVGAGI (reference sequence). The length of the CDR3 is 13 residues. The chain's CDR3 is CASTGRAKDTQYF. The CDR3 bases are TGTGCCAGCACCGGGAGGGCCAAAGATACGCAGTATTTT.

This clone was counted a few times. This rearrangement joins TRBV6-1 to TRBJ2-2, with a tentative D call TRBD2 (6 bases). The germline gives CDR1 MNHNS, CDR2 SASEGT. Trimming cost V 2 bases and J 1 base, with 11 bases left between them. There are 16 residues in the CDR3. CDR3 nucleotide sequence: TGTGCCAGCAGTGAATTCGGTAGCGGGAACACCGGGGAGCTGTTTTTT. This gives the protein CASSEFGSGNTGELFF.

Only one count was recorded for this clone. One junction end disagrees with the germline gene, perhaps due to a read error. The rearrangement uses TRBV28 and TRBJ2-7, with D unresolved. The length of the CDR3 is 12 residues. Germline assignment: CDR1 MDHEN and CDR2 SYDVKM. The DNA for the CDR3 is TGTGCCAGCAGTTTACAATTTACACCCCGGGACTTC. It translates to CASSLQFTPRDF.

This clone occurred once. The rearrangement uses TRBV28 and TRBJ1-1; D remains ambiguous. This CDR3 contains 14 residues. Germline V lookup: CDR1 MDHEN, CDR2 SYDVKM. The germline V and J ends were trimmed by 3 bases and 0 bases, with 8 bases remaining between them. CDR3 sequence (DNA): TGTGCCAGCAGTTTGCCTAACCTGAACACTGAAGCTTTCTTT. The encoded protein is CASSLPNLNTEAFF.

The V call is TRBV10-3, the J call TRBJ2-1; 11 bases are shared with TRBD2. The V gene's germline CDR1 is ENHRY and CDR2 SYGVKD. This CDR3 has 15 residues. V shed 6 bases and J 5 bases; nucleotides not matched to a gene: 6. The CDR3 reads CAISSGTSGHNEQFF. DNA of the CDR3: TGTGCCATCAGCTCCGGGACTAGCGGTCACAATGAGCAGTTCTTC.

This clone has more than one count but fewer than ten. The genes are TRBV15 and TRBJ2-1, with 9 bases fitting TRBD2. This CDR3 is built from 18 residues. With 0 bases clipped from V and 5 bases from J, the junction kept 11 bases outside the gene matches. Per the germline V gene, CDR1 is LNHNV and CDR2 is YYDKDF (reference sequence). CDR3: CATSRDPLSGRPNNEQFF. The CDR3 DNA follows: TGTGCCACCAGCAGAGACCCCCTTAGCGGGAGACCCAACAATGAGCAGTTCTTC. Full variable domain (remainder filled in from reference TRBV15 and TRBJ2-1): DAMVIQNPRYQVTQFGKPVTLSCSQTLNHNVMYWYQQKSSQAPKLLFHYYDKDFNNEADTPDNFQSRRPNTSFCFLDIRSPGLGDTAMYLCATSRDPLSGRPNNEQFFGPGTRLTVL.

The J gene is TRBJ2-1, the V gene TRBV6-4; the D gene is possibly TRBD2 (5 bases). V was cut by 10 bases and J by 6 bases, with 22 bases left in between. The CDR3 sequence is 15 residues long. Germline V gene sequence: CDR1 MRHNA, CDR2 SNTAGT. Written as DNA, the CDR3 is TGTGCCACCCGTCCCCTAGCTCTCCTCGGCAATGAGCAGTTCTTC. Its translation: CATRPLALLGNEQFF.

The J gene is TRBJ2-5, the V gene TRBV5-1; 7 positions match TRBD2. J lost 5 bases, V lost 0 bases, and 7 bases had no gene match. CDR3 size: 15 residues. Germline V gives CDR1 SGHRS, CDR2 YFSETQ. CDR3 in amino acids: CASSLAFAGEETQYF. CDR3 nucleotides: TGCGCCAGCAGCTTGGCCTTCGCGGGAGAGGAGACCCAGTACTTC.

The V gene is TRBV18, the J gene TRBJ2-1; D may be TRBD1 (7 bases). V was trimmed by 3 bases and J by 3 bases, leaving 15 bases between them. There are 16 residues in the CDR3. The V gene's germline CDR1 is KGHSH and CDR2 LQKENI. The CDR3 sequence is CASSPLLQGGYNEQFF. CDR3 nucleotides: TGTGCCAGCTCACCGCTACTCCAGGGGGGCTACAATGAGCAGTTCTTC.

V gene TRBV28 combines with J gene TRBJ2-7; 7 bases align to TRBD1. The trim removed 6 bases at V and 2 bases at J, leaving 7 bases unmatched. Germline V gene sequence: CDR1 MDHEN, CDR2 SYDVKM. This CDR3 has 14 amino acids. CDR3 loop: CASSRAGTAYEQYF. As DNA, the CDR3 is TGTGCCAGCAGCCGAGCCGGGACAGCCTACGAGCAGTACTTC.

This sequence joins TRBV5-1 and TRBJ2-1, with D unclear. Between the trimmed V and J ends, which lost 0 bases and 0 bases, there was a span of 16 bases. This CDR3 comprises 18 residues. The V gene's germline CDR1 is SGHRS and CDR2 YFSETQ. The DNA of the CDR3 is TGCGCCAGCAGCTTGGCCACGGCAGGTCAGGTCTCCTACAATGAGCAGTTCTTC. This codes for CASSLATAGQVSYNEQFF.

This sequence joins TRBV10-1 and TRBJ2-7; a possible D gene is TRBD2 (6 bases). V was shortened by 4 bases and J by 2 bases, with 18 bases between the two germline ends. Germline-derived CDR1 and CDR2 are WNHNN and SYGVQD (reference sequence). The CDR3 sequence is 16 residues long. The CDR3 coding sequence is TGCGCCAGCAGTGGACGTCTAGCGACTCCGACCTACGAGCAGTACTTC. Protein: CASSGRLATPTYEQYF.

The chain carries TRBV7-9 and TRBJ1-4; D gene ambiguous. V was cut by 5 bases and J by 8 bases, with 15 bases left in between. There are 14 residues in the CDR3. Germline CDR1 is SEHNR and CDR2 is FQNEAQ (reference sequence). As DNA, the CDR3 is TGTGCCAGCAGCCCACTAAGACCGGGGGAAAAACTGTTTTTT. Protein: CASSPLRPGEKLFF.

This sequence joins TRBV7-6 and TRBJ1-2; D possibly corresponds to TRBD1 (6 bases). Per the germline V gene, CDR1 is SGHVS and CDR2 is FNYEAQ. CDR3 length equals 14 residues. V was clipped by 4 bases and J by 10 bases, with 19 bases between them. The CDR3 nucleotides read TGTGCCAGCAGCTCCCCCGGGACAACTTCTTTCTACACCTTC. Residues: CASSSPGTTSFYTF.

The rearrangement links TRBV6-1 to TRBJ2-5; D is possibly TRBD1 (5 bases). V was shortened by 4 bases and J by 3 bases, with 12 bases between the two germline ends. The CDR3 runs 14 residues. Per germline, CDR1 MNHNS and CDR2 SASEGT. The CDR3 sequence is CASSVRGREETQYF. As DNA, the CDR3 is TGTGCCAGCAGTGTAAGGGGCAGGGAAGAGACCCAGTACTTC.

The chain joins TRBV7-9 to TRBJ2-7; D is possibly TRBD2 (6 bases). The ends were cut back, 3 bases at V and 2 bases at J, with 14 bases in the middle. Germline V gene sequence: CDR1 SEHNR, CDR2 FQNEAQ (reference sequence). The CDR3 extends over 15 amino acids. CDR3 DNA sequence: TGTGCCAGCAGCTTCTCTAGCGAAGCAGCCTACGAGCAGTACTTC. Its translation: CASSFSSEAAYEQYF.

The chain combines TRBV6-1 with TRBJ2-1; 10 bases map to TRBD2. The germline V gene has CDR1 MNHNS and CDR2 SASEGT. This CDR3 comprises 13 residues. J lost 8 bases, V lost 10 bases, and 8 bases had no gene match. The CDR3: CATQRTSGYEQFF. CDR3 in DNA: TGTGCCACCCAACGGACTAGCGGTTATGAGCAGTTCTTC.

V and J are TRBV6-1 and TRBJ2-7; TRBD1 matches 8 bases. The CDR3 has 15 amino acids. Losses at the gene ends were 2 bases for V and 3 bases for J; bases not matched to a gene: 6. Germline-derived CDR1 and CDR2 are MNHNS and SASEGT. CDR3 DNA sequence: TGTGCCAGCAGTGAATTCAGGACAGGGTTCTACGAGCAGTACTTC. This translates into CASSEFRTGFYEQYF.

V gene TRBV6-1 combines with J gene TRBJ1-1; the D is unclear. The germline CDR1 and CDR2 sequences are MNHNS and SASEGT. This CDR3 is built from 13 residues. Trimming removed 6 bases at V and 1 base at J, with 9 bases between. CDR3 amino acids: CASRAGKNTEAFF. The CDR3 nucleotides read TGTGCCAGCAGGGCGGGGAAGAACACTGAAGCTTTCTTT.

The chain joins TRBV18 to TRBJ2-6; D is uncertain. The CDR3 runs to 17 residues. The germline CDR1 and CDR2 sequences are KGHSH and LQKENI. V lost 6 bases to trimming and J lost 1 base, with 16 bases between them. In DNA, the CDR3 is TGTGCCAGCTCCCATCAGCCAGGTAGTTCTGGGGCCAACGTCCTGACTTTC. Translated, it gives CASSHQPGSSGANVLTF.

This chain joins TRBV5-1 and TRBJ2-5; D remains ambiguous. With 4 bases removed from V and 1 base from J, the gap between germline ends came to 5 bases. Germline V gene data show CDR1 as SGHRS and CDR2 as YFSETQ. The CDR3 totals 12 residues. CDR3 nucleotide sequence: TGCGCCAGCAGCACGGGCCAAGAGACCCAGTACTTC. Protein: CASSTGQETQYF.

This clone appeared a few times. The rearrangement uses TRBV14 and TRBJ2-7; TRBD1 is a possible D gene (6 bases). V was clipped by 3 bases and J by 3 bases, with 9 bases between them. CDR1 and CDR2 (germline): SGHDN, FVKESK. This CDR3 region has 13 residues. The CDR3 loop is CASSHRDIYEQYF. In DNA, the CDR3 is TGTGCCAGCAGCCATAGGGACATCTACGAGCAGTACTTC.

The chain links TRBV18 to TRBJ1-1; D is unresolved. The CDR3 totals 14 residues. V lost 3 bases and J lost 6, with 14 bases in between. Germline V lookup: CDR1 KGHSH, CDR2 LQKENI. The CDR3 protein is CASSPTTGGAEAFF. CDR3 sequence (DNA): TGTGCCAGCTCACCGACGACGGGAGGAGCTGAAGCTTTCTTT.

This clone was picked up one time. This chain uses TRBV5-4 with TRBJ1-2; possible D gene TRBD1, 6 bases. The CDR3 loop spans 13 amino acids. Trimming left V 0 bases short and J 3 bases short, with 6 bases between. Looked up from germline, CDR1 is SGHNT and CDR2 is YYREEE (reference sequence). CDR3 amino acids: CASSLDRDYGYTF. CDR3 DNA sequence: TGTGCCAGCAGCTTGGACAGGGACTATGGCTACACCTTC.

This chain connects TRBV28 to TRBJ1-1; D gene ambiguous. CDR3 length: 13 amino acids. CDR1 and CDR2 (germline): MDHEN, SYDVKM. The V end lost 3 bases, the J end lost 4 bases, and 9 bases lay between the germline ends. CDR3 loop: CASSLNGVTEAFF. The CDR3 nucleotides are TGTGCCAGCAGTTTGAACGGAGTCACTGAAGCTTTCTTT.

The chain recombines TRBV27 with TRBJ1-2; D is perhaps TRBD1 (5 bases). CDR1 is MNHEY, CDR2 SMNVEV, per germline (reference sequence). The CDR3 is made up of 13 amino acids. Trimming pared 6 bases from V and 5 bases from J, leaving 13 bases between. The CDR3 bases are TGTGCCAGCAGCGGGGACTCGGGGTATGGCTACACCTTC. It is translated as CASSGDSGYGYTF.

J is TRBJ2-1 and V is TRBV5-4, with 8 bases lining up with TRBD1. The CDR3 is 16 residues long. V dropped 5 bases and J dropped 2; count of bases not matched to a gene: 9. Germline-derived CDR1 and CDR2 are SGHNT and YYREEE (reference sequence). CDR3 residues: CASRLEQGETYNEQFF. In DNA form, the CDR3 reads TGTGCCAGCAGACTTGAACAGGGGGAAACCTACAATGAGCAGTTCTTC.

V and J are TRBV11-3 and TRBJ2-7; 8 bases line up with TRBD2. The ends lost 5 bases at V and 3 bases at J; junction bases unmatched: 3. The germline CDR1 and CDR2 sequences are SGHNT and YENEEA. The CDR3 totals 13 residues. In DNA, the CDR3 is TGTGCCAGCAGCCCACGGGGGGGCTACGAGCAGTACTTC. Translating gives CASSPRGGYEQYF.